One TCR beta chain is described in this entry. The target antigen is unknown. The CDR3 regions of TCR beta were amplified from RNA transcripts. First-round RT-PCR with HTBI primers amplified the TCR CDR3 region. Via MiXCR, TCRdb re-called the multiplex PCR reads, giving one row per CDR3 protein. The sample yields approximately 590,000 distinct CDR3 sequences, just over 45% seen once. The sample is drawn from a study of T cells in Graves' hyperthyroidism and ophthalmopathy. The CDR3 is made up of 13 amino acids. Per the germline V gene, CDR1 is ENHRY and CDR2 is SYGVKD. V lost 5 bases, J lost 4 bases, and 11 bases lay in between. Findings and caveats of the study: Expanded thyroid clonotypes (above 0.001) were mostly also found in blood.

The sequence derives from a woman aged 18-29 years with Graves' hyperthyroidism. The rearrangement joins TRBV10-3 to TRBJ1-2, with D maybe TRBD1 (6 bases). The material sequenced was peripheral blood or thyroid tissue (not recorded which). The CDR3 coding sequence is TGTGCCATCAGTTCGGGACATTCCTATGGCTACACCTTC. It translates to CAISSGHSYGYTF.